The clone carrying this T cell receptor (beta chain) was counted at least ten times. The data were taken from a study of T-cell reconstitution after alpha-beta-depleted transplantation in children. The TCRbeta library was prepared with unique molecular identifiers. MiXCR was run by TCRdb on the PCR reads, yielding one entry per CDR3 protein. The data show about 200,000 distinct CDR3 sequences, with about 15% seen just once and roughly 13% held by the top ten. The input for sequencing was PBMCs from the stem cell graft donor, taken from the stem cell graft. The receptor was derived from a human donor who donated a stem cell graft to a child with acute lymphoblastic leukemia.

CDR3: CASSPQIVGRLNTEAFF. In DNA form, the CDR3 reads TGTGCCAGCTCACCACAAATAGTCGGACGGTTGAACACTGAAGCTTTCTTT. The chain combines TRBV18 with TRBJ1-1; no clear D gene. The germline V gene has CDR1 KGHSH and CDR2 LQKENI. The CDR3 covers 17 residues. Trimming cost V 1 base and J 0 bases, with 15 bases left between them.